This T cell receptor beta chain derives from a study of CXCR4 blockade with PD-1 therapy in pancreatic cancer. Findings of the study overall: More frequent amino acid clones had more nucleotide rearrangements, suggesting convergent selection. Survival did not correlate with tumor clonality, which averaged approximately 0.15 versus 0.05.

Points on this clone: Its target is unknown.

CDR1 is SGDLS and CDR2 is YYNGEE in the germline V gene. The V end was cut by 0 bases, the J end by 3 bases, with 6 bases between. This CDR3 has 13 residues. The archived tumor blocks came from patients without neoadjuvant therapy before resection. The repertoire was sequenced with immunoSEQ multiplex PCR; TCRdb's copy has only in-frame clones and lacks some. The profile shows 1,000 to 1,500 clones, roughly two fifths of them singletons. The source material was tumor tissue. The chain employs TRBV9 and TRBJ1-1, with no clear D. The receptor was isolated from a human donor with pancreatic ductal adenocarcinoma. This chain's CDR3 is CASSVAVYTEAFF. The CDR3 DNA sequence: TGTGCCAGCAGCGTAGCCGTGTACACTGAAGCTTTCTTT.